This TCR beta chain was captured by sequencing in a study of vaccination and CD4 T cells after COVID-19. Once obtained from cultured CD4+ T cells, the DNA was sequenced using the Oncomine TCR Beta short-read assay. DNA came from CD4+ T cells after culture. Each CDR3 protein gets one entry after TCRdb re-called the PCR reads with MiXCR. This sample yields 18,000 or so distinct CDR3 sequences, of which approximately 52% are seen a single time; around 9.6% belongs to the top ten. The length of the CDR3 is 14 residues. The junction had 10 bases not matched to a gene; V was cut back by 2 bases and J by 10 bases. CDR1 and CDR2 (germline): DFQATT, SNEGSKA (reference sequence). This clonotype occurred once. As yet, its antigen is unknown. Described treatment: roughly ten-day PBMC culture with coronavirus spike peptide pools or control peptides (ViraFEST assay).

This clonotype was sampled from a human donor who had recovered from COVID-19. The V gene is TRBV20-1, the J gene TRBJ2-5, with 10 nucleotides matching TRBD2. The sequenced material came from CD4+ T cells from blood, cultured in vitro. The CDR3: CSARSGGGGWDQYF. The CDR3 bases are TGCAGTGCTAGAAGCGGGGGGGGGGGATGGGACCAGTACTTC.